These 5 T cell receptor beta chains were sequenced from one sample in a study of prognosis after radiotherapy for stage I lung cancer. Two-round multiplex PCR on genomic DNA was the method by which TCR beta CDR3 was amplified. Used in first-round PCR were primers specific to each TRBV and TRBJ gene. From the multiplex PCR reads, TCRdb called clonotypes with MiXCR, one entry per CDR3 protein. The table includes 26,000 or so distinct CDR3 sequences, about 32% detected once. Sample: PBMCs, taken before or after stereotactic body radiation therapy (not recorded which). These receptors were taken from a donor at least 50 years old with non-small cell lung cancer.

This clonotype was seen many times. The chain employs TRBV18 and TRBJ1-1; 7 positions agree with TRBD1. There are 15 residues in the CDR3. V lost 5 bases, J lost 3 bases, and 9 bases stayed unmatched. Germline values: CDR1 KGHSH, CDR2 LQKENI. The CDR3 region has the DNA TGTGCCAGCTCAACCAACCAGGGGACAGACACTGAAGCTTTCTTT. Its protein product is CASSTNQGTDTEAFF.

There are many counts of this clonotype. One base away lies a much larger clone, so this may be a sequencing read error. J is TRBJ1-5 and V is TRBV20-1; D unresolved. Germline V gene lookup returns CDR1 DFQATT and CDR2 SNEGSKA (reference sequence). This CDR3 comprises 16 residues. With 0 bases removed from V and 5 bases from J, the gap between germline ends came to 17 bases. The CDR3 spells CSARDRRRGDHQPQHF. The CDR3, as DNA: TGCAGTGCTAGAGATAGGCGGAGAGGAGATCATCAGCCCCAGCATTTT.

A note on this clonotype: The junction departs from germline at one end; a sequencing error may be responsible. This chain links TRBV12-3 or TRBV12-4 with TRBJ1-2; D remains ambiguous. The CDR3 is 12 residues long. Here the CDR3 DNA reads TGTGTCAGCGCTAATAGCCCCTATGGCTACACCTTC. Translating gives CVSANSPYGYTF.

The rearrangement links TRBV6-2 or TRBV6-3 to TRBJ1-5; TRBD1 matches at 8 bases. Trimming removed 6 bases from V and 4 bases from J; junction bases left unmatched: 5. The V gene's germline CDR1 is MNHEY and CDR2 SVGEGT. The CDR3 covers 14 residues. The CDR3 nucleotides read TGTGCCAGCAGGCGGACAGGGAGAAATCAGCCCCAGCATTTT. Translating it yields CASRRTGRNQPQHF.

This clonotype was found many times. A much larger clone sits a single nucleotide away, making a read error possible. The chain combines TRBV6-1 with TRBJ1-3; 7 bases are shared with TRBD1. The CDR3 has 17 amino acids. CDR1 MNHNS and CDR2 SASEGT come from the germline V gene. CDR3 sequence reads: CASSPTTGDISGSTIYF. The CDR3 DNA reads TGTGCCAGCAGCCCGACCACAGGGGACATCTCTGGAAGCACCATATATTTT.